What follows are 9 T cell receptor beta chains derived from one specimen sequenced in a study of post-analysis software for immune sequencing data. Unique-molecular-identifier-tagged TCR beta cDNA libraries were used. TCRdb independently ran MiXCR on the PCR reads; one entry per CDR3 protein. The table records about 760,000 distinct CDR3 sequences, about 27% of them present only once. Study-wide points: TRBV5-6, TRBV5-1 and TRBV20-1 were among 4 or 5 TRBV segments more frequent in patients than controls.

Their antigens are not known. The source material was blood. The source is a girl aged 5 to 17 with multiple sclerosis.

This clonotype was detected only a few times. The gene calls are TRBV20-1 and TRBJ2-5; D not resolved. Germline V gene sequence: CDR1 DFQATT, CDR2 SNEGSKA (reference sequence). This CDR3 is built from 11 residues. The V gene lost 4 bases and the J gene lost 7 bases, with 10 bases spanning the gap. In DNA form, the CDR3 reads TGCAGTGCTATTAACGGCCGGACCCAGTACTTC. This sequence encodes CSAINGRTQYF.

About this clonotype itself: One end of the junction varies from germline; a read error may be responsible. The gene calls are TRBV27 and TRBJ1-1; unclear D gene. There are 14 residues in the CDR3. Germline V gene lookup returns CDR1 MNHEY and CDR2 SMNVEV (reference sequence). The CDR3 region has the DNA TGTGCCAGCAGTCTATCCCGGCCTGAGACTGAAGCTTTCTTT. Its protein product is CASSLSRPETEAFF.

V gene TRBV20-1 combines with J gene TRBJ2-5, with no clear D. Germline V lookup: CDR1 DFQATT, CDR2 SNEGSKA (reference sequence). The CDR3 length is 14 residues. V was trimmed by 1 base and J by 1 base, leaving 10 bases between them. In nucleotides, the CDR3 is TGCAGTGCTAGAGTCGTAGTGGCCCAAGAGACCCAGTACTTC. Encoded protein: CSARVVVAQETQYF.

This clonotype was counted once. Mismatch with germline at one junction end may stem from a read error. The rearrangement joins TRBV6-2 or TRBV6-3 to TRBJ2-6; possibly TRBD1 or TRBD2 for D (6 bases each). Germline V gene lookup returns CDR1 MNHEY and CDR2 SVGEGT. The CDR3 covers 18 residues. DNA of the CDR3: TGTGCCAGCAGTTATCCGCGGGACACCGGCTCTGGGGACAACGTCCTGACTTTC. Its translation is CASSYPRDTGSGDNVLTF.

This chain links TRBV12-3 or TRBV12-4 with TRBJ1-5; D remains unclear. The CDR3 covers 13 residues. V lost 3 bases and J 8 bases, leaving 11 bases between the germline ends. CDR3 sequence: CASSFRVVEPQHF. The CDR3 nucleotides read TGTGCCAGCAGTTTTAGGGTAGTAGAGCCCCAGCATTTT.

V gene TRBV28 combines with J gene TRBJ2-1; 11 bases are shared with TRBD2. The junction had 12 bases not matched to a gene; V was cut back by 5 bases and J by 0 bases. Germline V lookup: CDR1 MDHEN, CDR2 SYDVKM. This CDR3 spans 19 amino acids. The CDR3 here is CASSQSGTSGLSSYNEQFF. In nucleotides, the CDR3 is TGTGCCAGCAGTCAATCCGGGACTAGCGGTCTAAGCTCCTACAATGAGCAGTTCTTC.

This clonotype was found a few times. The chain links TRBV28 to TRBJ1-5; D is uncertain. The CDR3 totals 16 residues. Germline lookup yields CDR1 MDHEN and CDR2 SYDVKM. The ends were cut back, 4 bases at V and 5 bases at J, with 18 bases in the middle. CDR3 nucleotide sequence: TGTGCCAGCAGTTCCACGACGGCCTACGGGTATCAGCCCCAGCATTTT. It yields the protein CASSSTTAYGYQPQHF.

CDR3 coding DNA: TGCGCCAGCAGGTCCGGACAGGGGTTAGTGATGAACACTGAAGCTTTCTTT. Protein: CASRSGQGLVMNTEAFF. The gene calls are TRBV5-1 and TRBJ1-1; 9 bases are a match to TRBD1. The length of the CDR3 is 17 residues. The V segment lost 5 bases and the J segment 0 bases; nucleotides outside the gene matches: 11. The V gene's germline CDR1 is SGHRS and CDR2 YFSETQ.

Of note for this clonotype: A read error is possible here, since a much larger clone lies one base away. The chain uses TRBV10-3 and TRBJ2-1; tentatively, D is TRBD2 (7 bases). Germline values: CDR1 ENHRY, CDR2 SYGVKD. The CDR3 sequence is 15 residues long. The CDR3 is CTISGAGALYNEQFF. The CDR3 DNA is TGTACCATCAGTGGGGCGGGGGCGCTGTACAATGAGCAGTTCTTC.